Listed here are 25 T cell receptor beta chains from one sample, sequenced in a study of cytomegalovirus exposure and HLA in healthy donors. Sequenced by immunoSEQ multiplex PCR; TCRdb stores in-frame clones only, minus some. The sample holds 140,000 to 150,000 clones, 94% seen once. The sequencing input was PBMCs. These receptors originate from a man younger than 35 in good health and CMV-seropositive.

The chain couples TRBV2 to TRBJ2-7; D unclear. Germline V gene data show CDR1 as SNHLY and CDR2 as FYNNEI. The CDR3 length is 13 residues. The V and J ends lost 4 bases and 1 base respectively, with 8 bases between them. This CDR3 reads CASSGDKSYEQYF. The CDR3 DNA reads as TGTGCCAGCAGTGGAGACAAGTCCTACGAGCAGTACTTC.

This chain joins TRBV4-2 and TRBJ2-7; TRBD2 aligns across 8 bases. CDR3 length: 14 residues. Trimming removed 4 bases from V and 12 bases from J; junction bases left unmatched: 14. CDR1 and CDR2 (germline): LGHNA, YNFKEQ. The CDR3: CASSREVGTRFMYF. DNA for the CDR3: TGTGCCAGCAGCCGGGAGGTCGGGACTAGGTTCATGTACTTC.

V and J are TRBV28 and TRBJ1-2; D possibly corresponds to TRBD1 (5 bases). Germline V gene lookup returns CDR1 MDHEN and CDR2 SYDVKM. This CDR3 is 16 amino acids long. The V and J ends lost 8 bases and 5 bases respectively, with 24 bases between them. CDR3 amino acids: CASETWRQGRNYGYTF. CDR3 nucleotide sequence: TGTGCCAGCGAGACCTGGCGGCAGGGTCGTAATTATGGCTACACCTTC.

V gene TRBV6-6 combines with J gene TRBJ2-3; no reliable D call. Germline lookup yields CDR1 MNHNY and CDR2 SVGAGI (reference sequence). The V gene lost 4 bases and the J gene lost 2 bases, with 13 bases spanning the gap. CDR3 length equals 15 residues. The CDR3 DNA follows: TGTGCCAGCAGTTCCATTACTCCCCCCACAGATACGCAGTATTTT. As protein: CASSSITPPTDTQYF.

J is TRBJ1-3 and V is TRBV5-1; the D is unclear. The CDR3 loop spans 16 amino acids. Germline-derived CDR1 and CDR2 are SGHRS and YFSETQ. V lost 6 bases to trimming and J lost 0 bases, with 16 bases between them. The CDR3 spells CASTLADFRSGNTIYF. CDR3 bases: TGCGCCAGCACCCTTGCGGACTTTCGCTCTGGAAACACCATATATTTT.

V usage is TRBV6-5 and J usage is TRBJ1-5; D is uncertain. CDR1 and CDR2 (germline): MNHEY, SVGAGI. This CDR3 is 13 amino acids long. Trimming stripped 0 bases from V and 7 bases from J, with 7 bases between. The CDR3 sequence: CASSYSTGQPQHF. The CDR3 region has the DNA TGTGCCAGCAGTTACTCGACGGGGCAGCCCCAGCATTTT.

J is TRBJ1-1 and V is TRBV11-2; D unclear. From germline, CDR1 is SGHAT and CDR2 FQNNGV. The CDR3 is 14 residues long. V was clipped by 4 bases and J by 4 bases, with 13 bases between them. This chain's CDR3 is CASSYDTLGTEAFF. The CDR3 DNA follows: TGTGCCAGCAGCTACGATACCCTAGGCACTGAAGCTTTCTTT. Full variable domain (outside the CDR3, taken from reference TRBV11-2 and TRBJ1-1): EAGVAQSPRYKIIEKRQSVAFWCNPISGHATLYWYQQILGQGPKLLIQFQNNGVVDDSQLPKDRFSAERLKGVDSTLKIQPAKLEDSAVYLCASSYDTLGTEAFFGQGTRLTVV.

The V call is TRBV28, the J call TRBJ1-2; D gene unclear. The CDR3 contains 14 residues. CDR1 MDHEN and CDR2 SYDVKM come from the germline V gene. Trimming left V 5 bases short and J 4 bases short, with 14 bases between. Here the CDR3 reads CASSLIGGVYGYTF. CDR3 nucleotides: TGTGCCAGCAGTCTAATCGGCGGGGTCTATGGCTACACCTTC.

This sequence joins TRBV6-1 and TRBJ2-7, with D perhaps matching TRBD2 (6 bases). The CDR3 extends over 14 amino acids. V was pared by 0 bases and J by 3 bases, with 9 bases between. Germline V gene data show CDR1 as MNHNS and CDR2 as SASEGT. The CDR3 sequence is CASSEAAGGYEQYF. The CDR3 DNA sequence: TGTGCCAGCAGTGAAGCGGCCGGGGGCTACGAGCAGTACTTC.

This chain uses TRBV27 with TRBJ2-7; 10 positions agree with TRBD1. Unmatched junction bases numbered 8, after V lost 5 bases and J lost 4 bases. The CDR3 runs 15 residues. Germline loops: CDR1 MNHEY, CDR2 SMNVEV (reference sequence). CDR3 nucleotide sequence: TGTGCCAGCAGTGACCGGGACAGGGGATCATACGAGCAGTACTTC. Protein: CASSDRDRGSYEQYF.

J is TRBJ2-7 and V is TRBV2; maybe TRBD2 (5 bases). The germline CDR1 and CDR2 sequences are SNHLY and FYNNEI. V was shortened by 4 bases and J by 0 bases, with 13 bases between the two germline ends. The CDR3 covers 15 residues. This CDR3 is CASSVGLLVSYEQYF. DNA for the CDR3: TGTGCCAGCAGTGTAGGGCTACTAGTCTCCTACGAGCAGTACTTC.

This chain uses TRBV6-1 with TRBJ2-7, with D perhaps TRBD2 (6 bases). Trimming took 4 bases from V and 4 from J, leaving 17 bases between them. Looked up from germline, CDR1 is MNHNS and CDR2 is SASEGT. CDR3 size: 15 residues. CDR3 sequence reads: CASSGDWDFGYEQYF. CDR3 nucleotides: TGTGCCAGCAGTGGGGACTGGGATTTTGGGTACGAGCAGTACTTC.

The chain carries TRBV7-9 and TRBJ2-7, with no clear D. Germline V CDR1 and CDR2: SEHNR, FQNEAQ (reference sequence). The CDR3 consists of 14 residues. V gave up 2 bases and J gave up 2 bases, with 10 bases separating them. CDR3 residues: CASSLSHTAYEQYF. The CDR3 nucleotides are TGTGCCAGCAGCTTATCCCACACCGCCTACGAGCAGTACTTC.

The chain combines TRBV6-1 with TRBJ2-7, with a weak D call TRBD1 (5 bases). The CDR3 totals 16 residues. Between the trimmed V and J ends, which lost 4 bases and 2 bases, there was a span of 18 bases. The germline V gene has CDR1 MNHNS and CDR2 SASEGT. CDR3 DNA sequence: TGTGCCAGCAGTGGCCCGGAAGGACACCTCCCCTACGAGCAGTACTTC. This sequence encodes CASSGPEGHLPYEQYF.

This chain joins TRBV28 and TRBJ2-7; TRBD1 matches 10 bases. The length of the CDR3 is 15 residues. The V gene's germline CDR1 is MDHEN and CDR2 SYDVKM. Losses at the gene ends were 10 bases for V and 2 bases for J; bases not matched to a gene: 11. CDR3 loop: CATRDRGYIAYEQYF. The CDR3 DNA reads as TGTGCCACCCGGGACAGGGGTTATATTGCCTACGAGCAGTACTTC.

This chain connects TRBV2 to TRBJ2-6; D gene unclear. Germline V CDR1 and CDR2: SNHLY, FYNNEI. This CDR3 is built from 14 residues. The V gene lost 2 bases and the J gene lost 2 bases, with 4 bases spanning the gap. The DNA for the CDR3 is TGTGCCAGCAGTGAACTTACTGGGGCCAACGTCCTGACTTTC. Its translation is CASSELTGANVLTF.

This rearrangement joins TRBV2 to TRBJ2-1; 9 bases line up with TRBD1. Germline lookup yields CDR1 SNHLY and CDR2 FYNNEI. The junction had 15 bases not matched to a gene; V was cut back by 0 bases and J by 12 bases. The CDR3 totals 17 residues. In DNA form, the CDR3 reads TGTGCCAGCAGTGAAGCGCAGGTTATGGACAGGGGCCTTCGGCAGTTCTTC. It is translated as CASSEAQVMDRGLRQFF.

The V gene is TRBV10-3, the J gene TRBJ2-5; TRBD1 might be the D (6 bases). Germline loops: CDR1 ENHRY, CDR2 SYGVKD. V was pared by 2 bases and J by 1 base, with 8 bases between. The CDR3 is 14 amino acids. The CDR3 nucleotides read TGTGCCATCAGTGAGACAGGGACCCAAGAGACCCAGTACTTC. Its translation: CAISETGTQETQYF.

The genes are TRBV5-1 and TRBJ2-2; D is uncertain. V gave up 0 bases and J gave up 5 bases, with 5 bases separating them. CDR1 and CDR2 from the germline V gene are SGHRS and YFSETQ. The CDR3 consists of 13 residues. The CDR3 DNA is TGCGCCAGCAGCTTGGCGGTAACCGGGGAGCTGTTTTTT. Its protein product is CASSLAVTGELFF.

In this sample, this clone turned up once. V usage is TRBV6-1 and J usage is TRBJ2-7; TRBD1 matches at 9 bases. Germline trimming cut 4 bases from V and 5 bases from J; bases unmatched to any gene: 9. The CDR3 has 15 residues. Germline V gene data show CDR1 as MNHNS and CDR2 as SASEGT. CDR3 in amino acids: CASSAKTGGSDEQYF. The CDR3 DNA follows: TGTGCCAGCAGTGCCAAGACAGGGGGGTCCGACGAGCAGTACTTC.

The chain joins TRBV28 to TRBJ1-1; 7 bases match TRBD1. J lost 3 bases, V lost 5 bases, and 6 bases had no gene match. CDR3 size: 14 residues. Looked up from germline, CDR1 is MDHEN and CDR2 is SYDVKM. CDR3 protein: CASSHRGRDTEAFF. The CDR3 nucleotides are TGTGCCAGCAGTCACAGGGGTCGGGACACTGAAGCTTTCTTT.

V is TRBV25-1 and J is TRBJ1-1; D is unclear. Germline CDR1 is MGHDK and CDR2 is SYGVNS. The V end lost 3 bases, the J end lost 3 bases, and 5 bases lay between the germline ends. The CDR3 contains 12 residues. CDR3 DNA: TGTGCCAGCAGTGACGGGGACACTGAAGCTTTCTTT. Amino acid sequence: CASSDGDTEAFF.

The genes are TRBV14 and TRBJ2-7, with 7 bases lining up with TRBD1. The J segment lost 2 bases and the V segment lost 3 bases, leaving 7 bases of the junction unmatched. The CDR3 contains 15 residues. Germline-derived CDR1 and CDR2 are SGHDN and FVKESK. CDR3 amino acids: CASSHRQGSPYEQYF. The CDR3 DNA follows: TGTGCCAGCAGCCACCGACAGGGTTCCCCCTACGAGCAGTACTTC.

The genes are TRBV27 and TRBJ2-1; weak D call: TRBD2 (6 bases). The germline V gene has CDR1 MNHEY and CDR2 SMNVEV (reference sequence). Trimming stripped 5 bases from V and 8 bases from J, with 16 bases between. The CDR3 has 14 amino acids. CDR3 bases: TGTGCCAGCAGTCCTTGGACTAATTTATATGAGCAGTTCTTC. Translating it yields CASSPWTNLYEQFF.

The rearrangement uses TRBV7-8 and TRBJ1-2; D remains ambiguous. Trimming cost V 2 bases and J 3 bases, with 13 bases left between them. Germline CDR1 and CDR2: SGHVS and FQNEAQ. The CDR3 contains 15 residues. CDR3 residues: CASSLRDTGYYGYTF. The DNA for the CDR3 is TGTGCCAGCAGCTTAAGGGATACGGGGTACTATGGCTACACCTTC. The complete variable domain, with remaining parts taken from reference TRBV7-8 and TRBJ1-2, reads GAGVSQSPRYKVAKRGQDVALRCDPISGHVSLFWYQQALGQGPEFLTYFQNEAQLDKSGLPSDRFFAERPEGSVSTLKIQRTQQEDSAVYLCASSLRDTGYYGYTFGSGTRLTVV.